This is a list of T cell receptor beta chains from one sample in a study of blood T cell repertoires in COVID-19. The method was immunoSEQ multiplex PCR; TCRdb's version includes in-frame clones alone and lacks a portion of them. Of around 370,000 clones detected, roughly 86% appear once; the ten largest clones hold 6% to 8.5%. Sequenced input: peripheral blood. These TCRs come from a woman between 65 and 79 years old with COVID-19, enrolled during active disease. The CDR3 runs from the conserved cysteine through the conserved F or W. A D gene is named only where the DNA matches it firmly. Clone size appears in some rows only: once, few, many, or a class for an expanded clone.

d_call	v_call	j_call	clone_size	cdr3_nt	cdr3_aa
TRBD1	TRBV27	TRBJ1-6	-	TGTGCCAGCAGTCCCCTGGACAGGGAAAATTCACCCCTCCACTTT	CASSPLDRENSPLHF
TRBD1	TRBV28	TRBJ1-2	-	TGTGCCAGCAGCTTAACCGGGACAGGGGGAAGGGGCTACACCTTC	CASSLTGTGGRGYTF
-	TRBV2	TRBJ1-4	-	TGTGCCAGCAACCAGGGTCTTAGTAATGAAAAACTGTTTTTT	CASNQGLSNEKLFF
-	TRBV10-2	TRBJ1-1	-	TGCGCCAGCAGTGTCCCCGGGGGGATTCTTATGAACACTGAAGCTTTCTTT	CASSVPGGILMNTEAFF
TRBD1	TRBV27	TRBJ1-4	-	TGTGCCAGCAGTAGACAGGGTGAAAAACTGTTTTTT	CASSRQGEKLFF
-	TRBV7-6	TRBJ1-2	-	TGTGCCAGCAGCCCCACAGGGAACTATGGCTACACCTTC	CASSPTGNYGYTF
TRBD1	TRBV2	TRBJ2-7	-	TGTGCCAGCAGAGACAGGGCTTACGAGCAGTACTTC	CASRDRAYEQYF
TRBD1	TRBV2	TRBJ1-2	-	TGTGCCAGCAGTGAGATAGGGACAGGGGGTAATTATGGCTACACCTTC	CASSEIGTGGNYGYTF
TRBD1	TRBV7-2	TRBJ2-3	-	TGTGCCAGCGGCCGGGACAGGGTGCCAGATACGCAGTATTTT	CASGRDRVPDTQYF
TRBD1	TRBV28	TRBJ1-1	once	TGTGCCAGCATCCACGGGGGGCAGGGGGCGGTCGTAGCTTTCTTT	CASIHGGQGAVVAFF
-	TRBV5-6	TRBJ1-2	-	TGTGCCAGCAGCCCAGGGTACGGGGGAGCCCCTGGCTACACCTTC	CASSPGYGGAPGYTF
TRBD1	TRBV27	TRBJ1-2	-	TGTGCCAGCGGGACCTATTGGACAGGACCTTCTAACTATGGCTACACCTTC	CASGTYWTGPSNYGYTF
-	TRBV5-6	TRBJ1-1	-	TGTGCCAGCAGCTTGGGACTGATGAACACTGAAGCTTTCTTT	CASSLGLMNTEAFF
TRBD2	TRBV9	TRBJ2-1	-	TGTGCCAGCAGCGTAGGCTCAGCGGGGGGAGTACACAATGAGCAGTTCTTC	CASSVGSAGGVHNEQFF
TRBD1	TRBV5-1	TRBJ2-2	-	TGCGCCAGCAGCCCTGGACAGGGGAACACCGGGGAGCTGTTTTTT	CASSPGQGNTGELFF
-	TRBV27	TRBJ2-1	-	TGTGCCAGCAGTTTATGGCAGGGATTGTCCTACAATGAGCAGTTCTTC	CASSLWQGLSYNEQFF